The next 27 T cell receptor beta chains were all read from a single sample in a study of T cells in Graves' hyperthyroidism and ophthalmopathy. TCR beta CDR3 sequences were amplified from RNA transcripts. The HTBI primer set was used in a first-round RT-PCR of the TCR CDR3. One entry per CDR3 protein, called by TCRdb with MiXCR from the multiplex PCR reads. The sample holds about 410,000 distinct CDR3 sequences, approximately 15% seen once. The sequenced material came from blood. All receptors come from a woman under 40 with Graves' ophthalmopathy.

This clonotype occurred a few times. The chain joins TRBV12-3 or TRBV12-4 to TRBJ2-1, with D perhaps matching TRBD1 (6 bases). The CDR3 contains 12 residues. Trimming removed 11 bases from V and 0 bases from J, with 8 bases in between. Here the CDR3 DNA reads TGTGCCGGGGGCCGCTCCTACAATGAGCAGTTCTTC. Residues: CAGGRSYNEQFF.

This clonotype has a count of ten or more. DNA of the CDR3: TGTGCTAGTGGTTTGGCGTCGGAGGCCGCCACAGATACGCAGTATTTT. It encodes CASGLASEAATDTQYF. The chain carries TRBV12-5 and TRBJ2-3; maybe TRBD2 (5 bases). The V and J ends lost 1 base and 2 bases respectively, with 13 bases between them. CDR1 and CDR2 from the germline V gene are LGHNT and FRNRAP. The CDR3 is 16 amino acids. Based on the CDR3 plus reference TRBV12-5 and TRBJ2-3, the full variable domain is DARVTQTPRHKVTEMGQEVTMRCQPILGHNTVFWYRQTMMQGLELLAYFRNRAPLDDSGMPKDRFSAEMPDATLATLKIQPSEPRDSAVYFCASGLASEAATDTQYFGPGTRLTVL.

Ten or more counts support this clonotype. This chain joins TRBV12-3 or TRBV12-4 and TRBJ2-1, with 14 bases identical to TRBD2. The CDR3 is 17 residues long. The trim removed 6 bases at V and 3 bases at J, leaving 7 bases unmatched. The CDR3 nucleotides are TGTGCCAGCAGGCAGACTAGCGGGGGGGCGGGCTACAATGAGCAGTTCTTC. Protein sequence: CASRQTSGGAGYNEQFF.

This clonotype occurred many times. The CDR3 DNA sequence: TGTGCCAGCAGACTAAGGCAGGACAGAAAAACCCGGTCCCCCCAAGAGACCCAGTACTTC. This translates into CASRLRQDRKTRSPQETQYF. The chain uses TRBV6-1 and TRBJ2-5; D perhaps matches TRBD1 (6 bases). With 6 bases removed from V and 1 base from J, the gap between germline ends came to 30 bases. This CDR3 spans 20 amino acids. Germline-derived CDR1 and CDR2 are MNHNS and SASEGT.

This clonotype was picked up many times. The V gene is TRBV28, the J gene TRBJ2-3, with no clear D. The CDR3 spans 12 residues. Trimming took off 7 bases at V and 4 bases at J, with 9 bases between the two ends. In germline, CDR1 is MDHEN, CDR2 SYDVKM. The CDR3, as DNA: TGTGCCAGCAATCGCGTGGCAGATACGCAGTATTTT. Amino acids: CASNRVADTQYF.

The chain joins TRBV29-1 to TRBJ2-3; D ambiguous. This CDR3 region has 14 residues. The germline V and J ends were trimmed by 7 bases and 0 bases, with 14 bases remaining between them. From germline, CDR1 is SQVTM and CDR2 ANQGSEA. The CDR3 here is CSDRRDPSTDTQYF. The CDR3 DNA reads TGCAGCGACCGCAGAGACCCGAGCACAGATACGCAGTATTTT.

This clonotype was observed at least ten times. The V and J genes are TRBV4-1 and TRBJ1-2; no reliable D call. Trimming stripped 0 bases from V and 5 bases from J, with 22 bases between. Per the germline V gene, CDR1 is MGHRA and CDR2 is YSYEKL. The length of the CDR3 is 18 residues. DNA of the CDR3: TGCGCCAGCAGCCAAGATCGGACGTTACAGTTCCATCTATATGGCTACACCTTC. It is translated as CASSQDRTLQFHLYGYTF.

This clonotype showed up many times. The rearrangement joins TRBV3-1 to TRBJ2-7; 7 bases agree with TRBD1. This CDR3 is built from 13 residues. CDR1 is LGHDT, CDR2 YNNKEL, per germline (reference sequence). J lost 4 bases, V lost 4 bases, and 4 bases had no gene match. Here the CDR3 reads CASSLQGKYEQYF. Written as DNA, the CDR3 is TGTGCCAGCAGCCTACAGGGGAAGTACGAGCAGTACTTC.

At least ten counts were recorded for this clonotype. This chain links TRBV18 with TRBJ2-2; D not resolved. This CDR3 is built from 14 residues. V was pared by 8 bases and J by 2 bases, with 12 bases between. The germline V gene encodes CDR1 KGHSH and CDR2 LQKENI. The CDR3 is CASLQLGNTGELFF. The CDR3 bases are TGTGCCAGCCTCCAACTGGGCAACACCGGGGAGCTGTTTTTT.

CDR3 residues: CSARGRVRGVTDTQYF. The CDR3 coding sequence is TGCAGTGCTAGGGGGAGGGTGCGGGGCGTCACAGATACGCAGTATTTT. This chain connects TRBV20-1 to TRBJ2-3, with 7 bases fitting TRBD2. Unmatched junction bases numbered 11, after V lost 3 bases and J lost 2 bases. Per the germline V gene, CDR1 is DFQATT and CDR2 is SNEGSKA (reference sequence). The CDR3 is 16 amino acids.

This clonotype was counted at least ten times. This chain uses TRBV28 with TRBJ2-6; 9 bases are a match to TRBD1. V lost 6 bases and J lost 5; bases outside the gene matches: 5. This CDR3 has 15 residues. Germline V CDR1 and CDR2: MDHEN, SYDVKM. The CDR3 DNA is TGTGCCAGCAGAAATGACAGGGGGAGGGCCAACGTCCTGACTTTC. This gives the protein CASRNDRGRANVLTF. Full variable domain (rest looked up from reference TRBV28 and TRBJ2-6): DVKVTQSSRYLVKRTGEKVFLECVQDMDHENMFWYRQDPGLGLRLIYFSYDVKMKEKGDIPEGYSVSREKKERFSLILESASTNQTSMYLCASRNDRGRANVLTFGAGSRLTVL.

The J gene is TRBJ1-2, the V gene TRBV2, with 7 bases fitting TRBD1. This CDR3 has 13 amino acids. Trimming took 6 bases from V and 7 from J; bases not matched to a gene: 8. CDR1 and CDR2 (germline): SNHLY, FYNNEI. For the CDR3, the DNA is TGTGCCAGCAGACCCACAGGGGAAACTGGCTACACCTTC. It translates to CASRPTGETGYTF. The whole variable domain, remainder taken from reference TRBV2 and TRBJ1-2, is EPEVTQTPSHQVTQMGQEVILRCVPISNHLYFYWYRQILGQKVEFLVSFYNNEISEKSEIFDDQFSVERPDGSNFTLKIRSTKLEDSAMYFCASRPTGETGYTFGSGTRLTVV.

Only a few counts were recorded for this clonotype. CDR3: CASSYPRGNEQFF. The CDR3 nucleotides read TGTGCCAGCAGTTACCCTAGGGGCAATGAGCAGTTCTTC. This chain joins TRBV6-6 and TRBJ2-1; tentative D call: TRBD1 (5 bases). Germline V lookup: CDR1 MNHNY, CDR2 SVGAGI (reference sequence). Trimming left V 2 bases short and J 6 bases short, with 8 bases between. This CDR3 has 13 residues.

In this sample, this clonotype turned up a few times. The chain employs TRBV10-3 and TRBJ1-6, with D maybe TRBD1 (5 bases). Germline V gene lookup returns CDR1 ENHRY and CDR2 SYGVKD. This CDR3 is 17 amino acids long. V was clipped by 8 bases and J by 5 bases, with 22 bases between them. This CDR3 is CAIGGAWGDPDNSPLHF. The CDR3 DNA sequence: TGTGCCATCGGAGGGGCGTGGGGGGATCCAGATAATTCACCCCTCCACTTT.

This clonotype has more than one count but fewer than ten. The chain links TRBV4-2 to TRBJ2-2; 8 bases agree with TRBD2. Looked up from germline, CDR1 is LGHNA and CDR2 is YNFKEQ. Trimming at V came to 2 bases and at J to 3 bases, leaving 5 bases not matched to a gene. This CDR3 contains 16 residues. CDR3 sequence reads: CASSQRGGQDTGELFF. The CDR3 DNA is TGTGCCAGCAGCCAACGGGGGGGCCAGGACACCGGGGAGCTGTTTTTT.

A note on this clonotype: A read error may be the cause here, since a much bigger clone is one base away. The chain carries TRBV11-2 and TRBJ2-5; D might be TRBD1 or TRBD2, each matching 5 bases. Germline CDR1 and CDR2: SGHAT and FQNNGV. V was cut by 1 base and J by 7 bases, with 13 bases left in between. This CDR3 region has 14 residues. The CDR3 loop reads CASSLGRAGTTQYF. CDR3 coding DNA: TGTGCCAGCAGCTTAGGCAGAGCTGGGACGACCCAGTACTTC. The variable domain in full, with the rest retrieved from reference TRBV11-2 and TRBJ2-5, is EAGVAQSPRYKIIEKRQSVAFWCNPISGHATLYWYQQILGQGPKLLIQFQNNGVVDDSQLPKDRFSAERLKGVDSTLKIQPAKLEDSAVYLCASSLGRAGTTQYFGPGTRLLVL.

In DNA form, the CDR3 reads TGCAGTGCTAGCCGGGACTCCACAGATACGCAGTATTTT. Translating it yields CSASRDSTDTQYF. The chain recombines TRBV20-1 with TRBJ2-3; possible D gene TRBD2, 6 bases. The V end lost 3 bases, the J end lost 2 bases, and 9 bases lay between the germline ends. CDR1 is DFQATT, CDR2 SNEGSKA, per germline (reference sequence). The CDR3 length is 13 residues.

This clonotype came up many times. V gene TRBV28 combines with J gene TRBJ2-5; 7 nucleotides agree with TRBD1. This CDR3 region has 14 residues. The V and J ends lost 4 bases and 1 base, in that order; junction bases with no gene match: 3. Germline-derived CDR1 and CDR2 are MDHEN and SYDVKM. CDR3 nucleotides: TGTGCCAGCAGTTCACAGGGGTTCCAAGAGACCCAGTACTTC. This encodes CASSSQGFQETQYF.

This clonotype showed up many times. V gene TRBV27 combines with J gene TRBJ2-3, with D hard to call. CDR1 MNHEY and CDR2 SMNVEV come from the germline V gene (reference sequence). The CDR3 length is 15 residues. V was pared by 0 bases and J by 2 bases, with 9 bases between. This chain's CDR3 is CASSLSGSTTDTQYF. The CDR3 DNA reads as TGTGCCAGCAGTTTATCGGGCAGTACCACAGATACGCAGTATTTT.

This clonotype came up many times. The J gene is TRBJ2-1, the V gene TRBV5-1, with D hard to call. The CDR3 is made up of 14 amino acids. Germline V gene data show CDR1 as SGHRS and CDR2 as YFSETQ. V was clipped by 7 bases and J by 0 bases, with 11 bases between them. DNA of the CDR3: TGCGCCAGCGCGACTGATAGCTCCTACAATGAGCAGTTCTTC. Its translation is CASATDSSYNEQFF.

On this clonotype: This may stem from a read error, because a much larger clone lies one nucleotide away. The conserved phenylalanine or tryptophan is not found at the CDR3 terminus, so this likely reflects a read error. The gene calls are TRBV6-1 and TRBJ1-1; possibly TRBD1 for D (5 bases). The CDR3 sequence is 16 residues long. CDR1 and CDR2 from the germline V gene are MNHNS and SASEGT. Trimming pared 4 bases from V and 1 base from J, leaving 16 bases between. The DNA for the CDR3 is TGTGCCAGCAGTGTATGGTTGGGACCGCCGAACACTGAAGCTTTCTCT. Amino acid sequence: CASSVWLGPPNTEAFS.

CDR3 coding DNA: TGTGCCAGCAGCGGGGACGGCCAATACTATAATTCACCCCTCCACTTT. It is translated as CASSGDGQYYNSPLHF. The genes are TRBV5-5 and TRBJ1-6; D is perhaps TRBD1 (5 bases). This CDR3 region has 16 residues. From germline, CDR1 is SGHKS and CDR2 YYEKEE (reference sequence). Trimming removed 4 bases from V and 3 bases from J, with 14 bases in between.

There are many counts of this clonotype. The chain has TRBV28 and TRBJ1-3; TRBD1 agrees at 9 bases. Unmatched junction bases numbered 5, after V lost 7 bases and J lost 1 base. The CDR3 loop spans 15 amino acids. Germline lookup yields CDR1 MDHEN and CDR2 SYDVKM. The CDR3 here is CASNFGTGSGNTIYF. Written as DNA, the CDR3 is TGTGCCAGCAACTTCGGGACAGGGTCTGGAAACACCATATATTTT.

This clonotype was detected only a few times. The chain has TRBV6-2 or TRBV6-3 and TRBJ2-3; D uncertain. Per the germline V gene, CDR1 is MNHEY and CDR2 is SVGEGT. The CDR3 extends over 18 amino acids. The ends were cut back, 3 bases at V and 0 bases at J, with 19 bases in the middle. CDR3: CASSYPLGGDGSTDTQYF. The CDR3, as DNA: TGTGCCAGCAGTTATCCCCTTGGCGGCGATGGGAGCACAGATACGCAGTATTTT.

This clonotype occurred once. This chain connects TRBV18 to TRBJ1-1; D not certain. V lost 6 bases, J lost 7 bases, and 15 bases lay in between. CDR1 and CDR2 (germline): KGHSH, LQKENI. The CDR3 sequence is 13 residues long. The DNA of the CDR3 is TGTGCCAGCTCGCCCTCTGACACCCGTGAAGCTTTCTTT. This encodes CASSPSDTREAFF.

This clonotype was recorded many times. This chain uses TRBV20-1 with TRBJ2-7, with D perhaps given as TRBD1 or TRBD2 (6 bases each). Trimming pared 4 bases from V and 6 bases from J, leaving 19 bases between. Germline values: CDR1 DFQATT, CDR2 SNEGSKA (reference sequence). The CDR3 has 14 amino acids. CDR3 protein: CSATPTGGVPEQYF. DNA for the CDR3: TGCAGTGCTACCCCGACAGGAGGGGTCCCCGAGCAGTACTTC.

This clonotype was seen at least ten times. The chain links TRBV4-1 to TRBJ1-4; D call uncertain. Germline V gene lookup returns CDR1 MGHRA and CDR2 YSYEKL. Trimming removed 5 bases from V and 0 bases from J, with 10 bases in between. CDR3 length: 15 amino acids. The CDR3 here is CASSVRVATNEKLFF. The CDR3 nucleotides are TGCGCCAGCAGCGTTCGGGTCGCAACTAATGAAAAACTGTTTTTT.